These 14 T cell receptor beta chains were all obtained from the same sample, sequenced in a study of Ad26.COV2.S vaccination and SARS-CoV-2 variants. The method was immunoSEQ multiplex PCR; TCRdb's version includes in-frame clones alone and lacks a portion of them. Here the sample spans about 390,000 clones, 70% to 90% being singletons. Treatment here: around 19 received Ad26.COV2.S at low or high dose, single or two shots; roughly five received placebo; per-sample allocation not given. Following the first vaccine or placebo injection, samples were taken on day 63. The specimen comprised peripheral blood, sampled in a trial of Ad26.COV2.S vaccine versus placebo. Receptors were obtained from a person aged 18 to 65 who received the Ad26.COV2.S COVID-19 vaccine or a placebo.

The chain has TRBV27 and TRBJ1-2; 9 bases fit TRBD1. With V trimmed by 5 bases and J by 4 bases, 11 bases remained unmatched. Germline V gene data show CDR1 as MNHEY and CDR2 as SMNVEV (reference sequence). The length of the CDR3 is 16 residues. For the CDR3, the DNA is TGTGCCAGCAGTCCTAGGACAGGGGCCGGGCTCTATGGCTACACCTTC. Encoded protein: CASSPRTGAGLYGYTF.

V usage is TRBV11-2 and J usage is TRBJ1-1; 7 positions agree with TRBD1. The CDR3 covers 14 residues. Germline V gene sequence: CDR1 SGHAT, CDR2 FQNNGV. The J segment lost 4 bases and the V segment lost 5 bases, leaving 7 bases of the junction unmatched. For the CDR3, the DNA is TGTGCCAGCAGCCGTATACAGGGGACCACTGAAGCTTTCTTT. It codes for CASSRIQGTTEAFF.

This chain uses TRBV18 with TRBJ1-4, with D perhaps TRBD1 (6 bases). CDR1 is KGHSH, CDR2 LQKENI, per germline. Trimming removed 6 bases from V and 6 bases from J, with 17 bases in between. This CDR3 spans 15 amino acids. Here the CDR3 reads CASSYNEDSDEKLFF. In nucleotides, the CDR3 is TGTGCCAGCTCCTACAACGAGGACAGCGATGAAAAACTGTTTTTT. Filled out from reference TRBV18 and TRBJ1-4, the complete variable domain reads NAGVMQNPRHLVRRRGQEARLRCSPMKGHSHVYWYRQLPEEGLKFMVYLQKENIIDESGMPKERFSAEFPKEGPSILRIQQVVRGDSAAYFCASSYNEDSDEKLFFGSGTQLSVL.

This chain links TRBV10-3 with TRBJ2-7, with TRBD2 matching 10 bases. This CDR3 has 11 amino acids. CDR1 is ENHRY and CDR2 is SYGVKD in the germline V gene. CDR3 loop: CAGASGGEQYF. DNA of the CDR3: TGTGCGGGGGCTAGCGGGGGCGAGCAGTACTTC.

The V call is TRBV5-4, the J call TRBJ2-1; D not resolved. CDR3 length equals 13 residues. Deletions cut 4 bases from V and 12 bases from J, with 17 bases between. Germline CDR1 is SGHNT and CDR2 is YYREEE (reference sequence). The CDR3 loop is CASSGYGPRLQFF. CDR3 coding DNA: TGTGCCAGCAGCGGGTACGGGCCCCGCTTGCAGTTCTTC. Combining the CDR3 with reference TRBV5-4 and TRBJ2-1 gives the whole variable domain ETGVTQSPTHLIKTRGQQVTLRCSSQSGHNTVSWYQQALGQGPQFIFQYYREEENGRGNFPPRFSGLQFPNYSSELNVNALELDDSALYLCASSGYGPRLQFFGPGTRLTVL.

For the CDR3, the DNA is TGTGCCAGCAGCCAAGTTGTAGCGGGGGACCAACATGAGCAGTTCTTC. The encoded protein is CASSQVVAGDQHEQFF. This sequence joins TRBV3-1 (or the pseudogene TRBV3-2) and TRBJ2-1; 9 bases fit TRBD2. After removal of 1 base from V and 8 bases from J, the junction contained 9 bases not matched to a gene. The CDR3 covers 16 residues. Per the germline V gene, CDR1 is LGHDT and CDR2 is YNNKEL (reference sequence).

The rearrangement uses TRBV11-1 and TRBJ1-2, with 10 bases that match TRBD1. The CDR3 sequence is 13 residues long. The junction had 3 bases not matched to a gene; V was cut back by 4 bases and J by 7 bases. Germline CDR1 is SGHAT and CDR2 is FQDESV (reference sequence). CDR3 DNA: TGTGCCAGCAGCTCGGGACAGGGGCTTGGCTACACCTTC. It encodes CASSSGQGLGYTF.

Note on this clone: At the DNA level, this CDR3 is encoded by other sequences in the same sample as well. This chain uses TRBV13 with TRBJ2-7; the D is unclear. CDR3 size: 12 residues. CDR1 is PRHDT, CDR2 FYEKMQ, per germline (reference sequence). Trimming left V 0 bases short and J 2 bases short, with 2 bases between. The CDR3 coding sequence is TGTGCCAGCAGCTTAGGGGCCTACGAGCAGTACTTC. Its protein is CASSLGAYEQYF.

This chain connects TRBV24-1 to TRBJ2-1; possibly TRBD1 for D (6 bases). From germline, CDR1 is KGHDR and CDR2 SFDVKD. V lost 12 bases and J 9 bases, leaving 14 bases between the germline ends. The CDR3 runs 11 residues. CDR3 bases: TGTGCCGCGGCCACAGGGAGTGAGCAGTTCTTC. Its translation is CAAATGSEQFF.

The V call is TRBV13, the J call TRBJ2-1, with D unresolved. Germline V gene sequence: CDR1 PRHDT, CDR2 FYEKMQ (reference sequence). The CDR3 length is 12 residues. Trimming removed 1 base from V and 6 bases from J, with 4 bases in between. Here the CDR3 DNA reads TGTGCCAGCAGCTTAGATTTCAATGAGCAGTTCTTC. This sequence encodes CASSLDFNEQFF.

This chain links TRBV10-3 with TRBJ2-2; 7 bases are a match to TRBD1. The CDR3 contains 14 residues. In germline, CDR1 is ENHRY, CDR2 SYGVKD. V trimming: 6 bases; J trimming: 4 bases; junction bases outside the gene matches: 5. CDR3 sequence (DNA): TGTGCCATCAGGGGGGACAGCCGCACCGGGGAGCTGTTTTTT. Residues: CAIRGDSRTGELFF.

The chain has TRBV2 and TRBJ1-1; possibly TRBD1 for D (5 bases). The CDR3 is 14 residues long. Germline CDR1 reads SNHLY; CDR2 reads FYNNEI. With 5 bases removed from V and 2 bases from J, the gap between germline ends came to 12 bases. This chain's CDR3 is CASSFDRLNTEAFF. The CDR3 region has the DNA TGTGCCAGCAGTTTCGACAGACTTAACACTGAAGCTTTCTTT.

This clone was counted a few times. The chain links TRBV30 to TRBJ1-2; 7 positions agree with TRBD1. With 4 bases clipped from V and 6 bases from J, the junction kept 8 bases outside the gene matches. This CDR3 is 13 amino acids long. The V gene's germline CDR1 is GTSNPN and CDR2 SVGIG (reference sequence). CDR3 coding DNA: TGTGCCTGGAATAGGGGACAGCAAGATGGCTACACCTTC. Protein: CAWNRGQQDGYTF.

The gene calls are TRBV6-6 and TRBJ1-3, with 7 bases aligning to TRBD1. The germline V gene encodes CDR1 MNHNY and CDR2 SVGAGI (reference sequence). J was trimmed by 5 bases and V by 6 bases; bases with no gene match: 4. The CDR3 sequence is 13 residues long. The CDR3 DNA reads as TGTGCCAGCAGCCGGGACAGAAGAAACACCATATATTTT. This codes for CASSRDRRNTIYF.